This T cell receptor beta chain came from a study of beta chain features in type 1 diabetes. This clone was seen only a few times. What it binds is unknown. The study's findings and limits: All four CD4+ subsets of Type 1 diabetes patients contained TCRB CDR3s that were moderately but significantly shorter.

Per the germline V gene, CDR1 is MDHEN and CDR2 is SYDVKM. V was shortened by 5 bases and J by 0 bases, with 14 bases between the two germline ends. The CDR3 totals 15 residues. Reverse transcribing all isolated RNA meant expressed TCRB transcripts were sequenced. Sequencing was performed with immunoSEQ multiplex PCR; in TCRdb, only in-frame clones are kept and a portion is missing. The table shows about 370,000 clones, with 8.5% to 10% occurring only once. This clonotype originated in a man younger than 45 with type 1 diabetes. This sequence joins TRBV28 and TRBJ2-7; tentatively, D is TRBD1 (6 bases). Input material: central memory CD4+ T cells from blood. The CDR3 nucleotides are TGTGCCAGCAGTCCCACAGGACAGAGCTCCTACGAGCAGTACTTC. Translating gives CASSPTGQSSYEQYF.